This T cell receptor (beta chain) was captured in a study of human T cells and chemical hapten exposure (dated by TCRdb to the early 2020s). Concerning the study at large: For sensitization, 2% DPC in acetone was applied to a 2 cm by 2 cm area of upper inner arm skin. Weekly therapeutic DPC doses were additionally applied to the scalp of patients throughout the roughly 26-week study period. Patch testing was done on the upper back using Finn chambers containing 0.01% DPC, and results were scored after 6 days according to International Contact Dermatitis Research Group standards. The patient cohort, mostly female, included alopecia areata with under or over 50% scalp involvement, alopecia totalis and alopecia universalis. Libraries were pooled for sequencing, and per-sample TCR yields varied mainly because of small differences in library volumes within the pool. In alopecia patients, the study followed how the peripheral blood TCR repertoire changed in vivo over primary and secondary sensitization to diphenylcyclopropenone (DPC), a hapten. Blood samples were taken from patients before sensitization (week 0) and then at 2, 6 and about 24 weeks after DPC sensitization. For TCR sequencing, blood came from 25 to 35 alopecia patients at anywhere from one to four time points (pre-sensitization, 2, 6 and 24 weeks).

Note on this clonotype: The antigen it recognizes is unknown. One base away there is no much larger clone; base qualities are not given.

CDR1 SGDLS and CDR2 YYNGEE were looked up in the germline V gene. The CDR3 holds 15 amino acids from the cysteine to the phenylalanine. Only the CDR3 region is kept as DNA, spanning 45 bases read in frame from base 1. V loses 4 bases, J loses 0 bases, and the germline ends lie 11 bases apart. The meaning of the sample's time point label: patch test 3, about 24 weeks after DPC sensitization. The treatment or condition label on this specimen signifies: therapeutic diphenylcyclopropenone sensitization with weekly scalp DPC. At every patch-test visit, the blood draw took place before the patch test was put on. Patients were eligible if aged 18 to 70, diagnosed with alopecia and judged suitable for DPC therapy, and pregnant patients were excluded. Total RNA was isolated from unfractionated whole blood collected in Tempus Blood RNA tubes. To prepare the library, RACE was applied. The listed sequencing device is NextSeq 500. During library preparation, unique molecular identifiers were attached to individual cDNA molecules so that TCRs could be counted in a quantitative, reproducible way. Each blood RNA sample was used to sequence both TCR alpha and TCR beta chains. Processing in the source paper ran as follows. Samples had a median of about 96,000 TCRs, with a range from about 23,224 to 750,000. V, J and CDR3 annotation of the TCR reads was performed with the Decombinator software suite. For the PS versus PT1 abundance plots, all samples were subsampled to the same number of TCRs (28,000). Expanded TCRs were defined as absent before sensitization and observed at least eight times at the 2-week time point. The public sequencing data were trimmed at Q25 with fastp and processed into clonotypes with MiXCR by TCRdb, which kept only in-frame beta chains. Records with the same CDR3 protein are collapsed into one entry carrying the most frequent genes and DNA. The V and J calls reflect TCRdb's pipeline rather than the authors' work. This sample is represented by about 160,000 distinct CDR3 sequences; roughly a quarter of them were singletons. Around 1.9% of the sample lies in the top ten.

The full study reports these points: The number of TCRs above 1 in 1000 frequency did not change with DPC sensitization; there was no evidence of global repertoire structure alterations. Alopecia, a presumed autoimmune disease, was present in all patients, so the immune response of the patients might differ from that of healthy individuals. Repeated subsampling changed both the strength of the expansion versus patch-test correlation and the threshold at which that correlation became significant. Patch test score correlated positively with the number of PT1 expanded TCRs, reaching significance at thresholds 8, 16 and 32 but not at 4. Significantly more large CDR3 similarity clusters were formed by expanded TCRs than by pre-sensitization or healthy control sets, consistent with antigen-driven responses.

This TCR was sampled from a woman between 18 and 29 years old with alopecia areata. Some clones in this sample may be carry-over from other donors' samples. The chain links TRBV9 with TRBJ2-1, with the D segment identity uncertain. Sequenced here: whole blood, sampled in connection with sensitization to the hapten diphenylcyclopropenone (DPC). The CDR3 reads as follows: CASSPHASSYNEQFF. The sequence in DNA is TGTGCCAGCAGCCCGCACGCAAGCTCCTACAATGAGCAGTTCTTC.